The entry below describes one T cell receptor (beta chain). This receptor's antigen is unknown. Nothing much larger sits one base from this clone, and base qualities are not available. V has 0 bases trimmed and J has 5 bases trimmed; junction bases matching no gene number 2. Per the germline V gene, MNHEY is the CDR1 and SVGAGI is the CDR2. From its cysteine to its phenylalanine, the CDR3 spans 14 amino acids. This entry keeps only the CDR3 DNA: 42 bases, framed from base 1. Library prep was done by the immunoSEQ multiplex PCR assay. As for the authors' bioinformatics: A statistical classification framework was built to diagnose cytomegalovirus status from the catalog of TCR beta chain sequences. What TCRdb holds here is the immuneACCESS table cut down to in-frame rearrangements. Part of the clones is not present; checked against another copy, under half of the missing clones reflect an unresolved V gene, and the others are unexplained. V and J calls and clone size are given by that table; D and trimming were obtained from the DNA. This sample gives under 400,000 clones in total; roughly 90% of them show up just once. The top ten constitute under 0.95% of the sample.

The data were obtained in a study of cytomegalovirus exposure and HLA in healthy donors (dated by TCRdb to about 2017). For the study in its entirety: The 500 to 700 repertoires of the first cohort and the roughly 120 validation repertoires were produced on the same platform, according to a later analysis. Besides the first cohort of under 700 subjects, a separate validation cohort made up of over a hundred different subjects was used. The study combined high-throughput TCR immunosequencing, statistical association of individual TCRs with disease status, and machine learning to predict cytomegalovirus infection status. The aim of the study was to test whether cataloging public T cell receptors could identify signatures of past pathogen exposure.

The donors were included in the validation cohort of some 110 subjects, a group kept apart from the approximately 700-subject first cohort. General conclusions and limits of the study: Most TCR sequences were seen in very few donors, while some public TCRs were found in many individuals. In a later analysis, TCRs clustered in the first cohort were found to also tend to co-occur in the roughly 130 validation repertoires, with 90% to 95% of cluster scores above 0. It was suggested by the authors that the approach could potentially be generalized to other disease states and immunological phenotypes. The validation cohort had no HLA typing available for a later analysis, so co-occurrence within that cohort was assessed over all 120 or so repertoires. In vitro tests confirmed that a few of the cytomegalovirus-associated TCR beta chains recognize cytomegalovirus antigens. Cytomegalovirus status was reported to be diagnosed by the classifier with high specificity and sensitivity in both the original and validation cohorts. The study listed over 150 TCR beta chains as associated with cytomegalovirus.

The TCR was taken from a woman between 18 and 29 years old in good health and CMV-seronegative. The V and J segments used are TRBV6-5 and TRBJ1-2; 8 middle bases align to TRBD1. The source material was PBMCs. At the DNA level, the sequence is TGTGCCAGCAGTTACTCCCGGACAGGGTATGGCTACACCTTC. Translated, this is CASSYSRTGYGYTF.